This T cell receptor (beta chain) was captured by sequencing in a study of T cell repertoires in aging, cancer and after chemotherapy. Study information: Repeat sampling of healthy donors over several months to years showed clear clonal overlap. Study-wide findings and caveats: Compared with age-matched healthy donors, untreated hematological or solid cancer patients showed higher blood TCR clonality. In cancer patients, declining TCR diversity with age involved lost richness and lost evenness. Across the chemotherapy interval, each cancer cohort showed higher median generation probability, suggesting thymic rebound.

Amplification of TCR beta used genomic DNA extracted from peripheral blood. Only one count was recorded for this clonotype. What it recognizes is unknown. Rearranged V-D-J TRB sequences were amplified with a mixed TRB-A/B primer pool. A single record per CDR3 protein comes from TCRdb applying MiXCR to the multiplex PCR reads. This sample has more than 15,000 distinct CDR3 sequences; 45% to 50% occur once, and the top ten carry roughly a tenth. Per germline, CDR1 SGHVT and CDR2 SQSDAQ. The CDR3 spans 15 residues. The junction had 7 bases not matched to a gene; V was cut back by 5 bases and J by 7 bases.

The V call is TRBV7-4, the J call TRBJ1-4; 10 bases match TRBD1. Input material: blood. The receptor was derived from a human donor in good health. CDR3 residues: CASSPQGQGREKLFF. The DNA for the CDR3 is TGTGCCAGCAGCCCGCAGGGACAGGGGCGTGAAAAACTGTTTTTT.